These T cell receptor beta chains were read from a single sample in a study of blood T cell repertoires in COVID-19. Assay used: immunoSEQ multiplex PCR; TCRdb lists only in-frame clones, some missing. Of 150,000 or so clones listed, about 80% are singletons. The sequencing input was PBMCs or T cells enriched from blood (not recorded which). These receptors were collected from a man aged 50 to 59 who had recovered from COVID-19. The CDR3 runs from the conserved cysteine through the conserved F or W. Each record gives: clone size, CDR3 length, V gene, J gene, D gene, CDR3 DNA, CDR3 protein. D genes are given only for firm matches. Only some rows state a clone size, as once, few, many or a class for expanded clones.

NA	15	TRBV5-4	TRBJ2-7	TRBD1	TGTGCCAGCAGCCAATCGACAGGGGGCCCCTACGAGCAGTACTTC	CASSQSTGGPYEQYF
NA	12	TRBV28	TRBJ1-2	NA	TGTGCCAGCAGTTTGCAGGGCTATGGCTACACCTTC	CASSLQGYGYTF
once	12	TRBV7-2	TRBJ2-7	NA	TGTGCCAGCAGCAGGACAACCTACGAGCAGTACTTC	CASSRTTYEQYF
NA	14	TRBV7-2	TRBJ2-7	TRBD1	TGTGCCAGCAGCTCACAGGGGTCGGCCGGAGAGCAGTACTTC	CASSSQGSAGEQYF
NA	14	TRBV10-3	TRBJ1-6	TRBD1	TGTGCCATCAGAACAGGGGGCCCGGGGTCACCCCTCCACTTT	CAIRTGGPGSPLHF
NA	12	TRBV12-3/TRBV12-4	TRBJ2-1	NA	TGTGCCAGCAGCCTTTTGGAGGATGAGCAGTTCTTC	CASSLLEDEQFF
few	14	TRBV7-9	TRBJ2-6	NA	TGTGCCAGCCGGGTGACCTCTGGGGCCAACGTCCTGACTTTC	CASRVTSGANVLTF
NA	13	TRBV27	TRBJ2-3	TRBD2	TGTGCCAGCAGTCCGGGGGGGCCAGATACGCAGTATTTT	CASSPGGPDTQYF
NA	15	TRBV7-3	TRBJ1-1	NA	TGTGCCAGCAGCTTATACGCGGGGCGAGACACTGAAGCTTTCTTT	CASSLYAGRDTEAFF
NA	16	TRBV4-3	TRBJ1-3	NA	TGCGCCAGCAGCCAAGATCCCAGGGTGTCTGGAAACACCATATATTTT	CASSQDPRVSGNTIYF
NA	13	TRBV7-9	TRBJ1-2	NA	TGTGCCAGCAGCTTAGGGGCAGCTTATGGCTACACCTTC	CASSLGAAYGYTF
once	18	TRBV5-6	TRBJ1-1	NA	TGTGCCAGCAGCTTGTGGAACGGGAGGGCGGGTCAGAGCACTGAAGCTTTCTTT	CASSLWNGRAGQSTEAFF
NA	16	TRBV4-3	TRBJ1-5	NA	TGCGCCAGCAGCCCAAAAGCTGACAGACCAAATCAGCCCCAGCATTTT	CASSPKADRPNQPQHF
NA	14	TRBV15	TRBJ2-3	NA	TGTGCCACCGATGAGACATCCTTCTCAGATACGCAGTATTTT	CATDETSFSDTQYF
NA	15	TRBV3-1/TRBV3-2	TRBJ2-3	TRBD1	TGTGCCAGCAACTCCGACAGGGGCGGCACAGATACGCAGTATTTT	CASNSDRGGTDTQYF
NA	18	TRBV4-3	TRBJ1-4	NA	TGCGCCAGCAGCCAAGACGTAGTCCCTACAGAAGTTAATGAAAAACTGTTTTTT	CASSQDVVPTEVNEKLFF
NA	12	TRBV3-1/TRBV3-2	TRBJ1-3	NA	TGTGCCACCGCGAATGATGGAAACACCATATATTTT	CATANDGNTIYF